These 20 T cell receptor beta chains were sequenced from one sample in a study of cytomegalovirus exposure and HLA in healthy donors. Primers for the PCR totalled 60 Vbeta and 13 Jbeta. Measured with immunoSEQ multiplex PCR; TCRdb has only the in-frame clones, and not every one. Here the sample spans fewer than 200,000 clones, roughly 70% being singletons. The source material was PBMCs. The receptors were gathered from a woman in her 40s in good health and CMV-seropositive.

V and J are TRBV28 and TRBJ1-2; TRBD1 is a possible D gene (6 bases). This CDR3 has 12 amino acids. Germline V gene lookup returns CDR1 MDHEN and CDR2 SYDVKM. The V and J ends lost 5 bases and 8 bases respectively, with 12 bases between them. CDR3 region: CASSTTGNGYTF. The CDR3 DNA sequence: TGTGCCAGCAGTACCACAGGGAACGGCTACACCTTC.

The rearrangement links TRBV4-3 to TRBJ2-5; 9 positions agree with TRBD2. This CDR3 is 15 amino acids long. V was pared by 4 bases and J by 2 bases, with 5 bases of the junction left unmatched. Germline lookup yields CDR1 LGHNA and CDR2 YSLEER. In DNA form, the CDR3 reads TGCGCCAGCAGCCCTGGACTAGCGTTACAAGAGACCCAGTACTTC. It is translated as CASSPGLALQETQYF.

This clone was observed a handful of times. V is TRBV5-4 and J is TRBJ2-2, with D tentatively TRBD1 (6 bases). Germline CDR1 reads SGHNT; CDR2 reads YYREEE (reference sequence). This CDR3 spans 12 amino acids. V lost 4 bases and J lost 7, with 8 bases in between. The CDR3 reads CASSRTVGELFF. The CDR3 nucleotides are TGTGCCAGCAGCAGGACAGTCGGGGAGCTGTTTTTT.

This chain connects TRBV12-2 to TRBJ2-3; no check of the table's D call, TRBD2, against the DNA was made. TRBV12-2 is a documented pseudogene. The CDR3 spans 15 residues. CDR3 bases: TGTGCAAGTCGCTTAGATGACTTAACGACAGATACGCAGTATTTT. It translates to CASRLDDLTTDTQYF.

The CDR3 coding sequence is TGTGCCAGCAGCCCTCCCGTAGGGGTAGCAGTCTACGAGCAGTACTTC. Its translation: CASSPPVGVAVYEQYF. The chain couples TRBV11-1 to TRBJ2-7, with D perhaps matching TRBD1 (5 bases). The CDR3 covers 16 residues. Germline lookup yields CDR1 SGHAT and CDR2 FQDESV (reference sequence). Trimming shortened V by 5 bases and J by 3 bases, and 20 bases separated the two germline ends.

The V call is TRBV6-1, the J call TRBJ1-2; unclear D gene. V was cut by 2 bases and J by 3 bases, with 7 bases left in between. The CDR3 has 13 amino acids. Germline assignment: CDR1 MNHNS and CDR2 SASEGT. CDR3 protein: CASSELTDYGYTF. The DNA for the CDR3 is TGTGCCAGCAGTGAATTGACTGACTATGGCTACACCTTC.

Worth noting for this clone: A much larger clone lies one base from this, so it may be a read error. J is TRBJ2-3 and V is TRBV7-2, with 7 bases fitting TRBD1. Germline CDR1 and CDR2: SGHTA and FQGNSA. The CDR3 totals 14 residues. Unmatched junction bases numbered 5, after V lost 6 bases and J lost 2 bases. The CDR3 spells CASSRDRNTDTQYF. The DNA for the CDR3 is TGTGCCAGCAGTCGGGACAGAAACACAGATACGCAGTATTTT.

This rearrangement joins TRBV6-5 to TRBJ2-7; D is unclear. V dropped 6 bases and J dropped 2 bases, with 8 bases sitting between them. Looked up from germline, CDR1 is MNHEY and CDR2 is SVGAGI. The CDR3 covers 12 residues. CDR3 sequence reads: CASRPNTYEQYF. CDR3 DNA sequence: TGTGCCAGCAGACCTAATACCTACGAGCAGTACTTC.

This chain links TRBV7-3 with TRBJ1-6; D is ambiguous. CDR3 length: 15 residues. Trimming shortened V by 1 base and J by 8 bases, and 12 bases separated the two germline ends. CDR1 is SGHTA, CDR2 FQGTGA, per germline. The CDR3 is CASSLIAGRDSPLHF. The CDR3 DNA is TGTGCCAGCAGCTTAATAGCGGGTAGGGATTCACCCCTCCACTTT.

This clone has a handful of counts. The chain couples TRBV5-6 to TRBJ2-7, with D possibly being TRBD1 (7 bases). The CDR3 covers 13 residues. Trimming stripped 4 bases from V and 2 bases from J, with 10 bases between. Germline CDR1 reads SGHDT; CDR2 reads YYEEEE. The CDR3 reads CASSAGQPYEQYF. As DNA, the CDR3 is TGTGCCAGCAGCGCGGGACAGCCCTACGAGCAGTACTTC.

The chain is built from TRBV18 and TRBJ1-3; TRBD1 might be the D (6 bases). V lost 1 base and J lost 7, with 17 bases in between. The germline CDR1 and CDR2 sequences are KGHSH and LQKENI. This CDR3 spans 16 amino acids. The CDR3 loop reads CASSPLVTGIRNTIYF. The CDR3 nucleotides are TGTGCCAGCTCACCACTGGTAACAGGGATTCGGAACACCATATATTTT.

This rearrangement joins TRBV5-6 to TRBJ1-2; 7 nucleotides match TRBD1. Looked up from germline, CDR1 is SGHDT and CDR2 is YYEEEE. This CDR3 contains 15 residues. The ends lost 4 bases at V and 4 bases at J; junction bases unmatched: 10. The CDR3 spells CASSGRSTGLYGYTF. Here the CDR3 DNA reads TGTGCCAGCAGCGGACGATCGACAGGGCTCTATGGCTACACCTTC.

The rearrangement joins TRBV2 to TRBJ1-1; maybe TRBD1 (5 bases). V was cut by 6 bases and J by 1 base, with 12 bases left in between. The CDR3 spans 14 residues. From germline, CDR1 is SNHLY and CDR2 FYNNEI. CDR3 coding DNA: TGTGCCAGCAGGTCAGGGAGGGCGAACACTGAAGCTTTCTTT. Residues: CASRSGRANTEAFF.

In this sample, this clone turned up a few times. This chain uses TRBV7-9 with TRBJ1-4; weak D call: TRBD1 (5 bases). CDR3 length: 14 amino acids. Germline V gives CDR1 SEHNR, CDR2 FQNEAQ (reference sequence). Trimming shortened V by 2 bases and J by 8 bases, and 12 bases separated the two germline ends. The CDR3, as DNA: TGTGCCAGCAGCTTAATGGGGGAGGGAGAAAAACTGTTTTTT. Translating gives CASSLMGEGEKLFF.

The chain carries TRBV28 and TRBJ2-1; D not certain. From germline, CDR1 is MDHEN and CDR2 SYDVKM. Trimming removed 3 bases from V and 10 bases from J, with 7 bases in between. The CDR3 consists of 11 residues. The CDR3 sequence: CASSLAGEQFF. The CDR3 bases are TGTGCCAGCAGTTTGGCCGGGGAGCAGTTCTTC.

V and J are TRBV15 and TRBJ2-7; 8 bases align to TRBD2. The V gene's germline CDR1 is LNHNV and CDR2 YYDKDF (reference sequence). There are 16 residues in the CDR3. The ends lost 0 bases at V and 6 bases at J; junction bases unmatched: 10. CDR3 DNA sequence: TGTGCCACCAGCAGAGATATCAGCGGGGGTGTCTCCGAGCAGTACTTC. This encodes CATSRDISGGVSEQYF.

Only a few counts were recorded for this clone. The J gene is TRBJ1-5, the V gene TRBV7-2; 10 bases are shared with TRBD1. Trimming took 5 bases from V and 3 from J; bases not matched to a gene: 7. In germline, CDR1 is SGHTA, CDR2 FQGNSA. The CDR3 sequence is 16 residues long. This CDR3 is CASSPRQGANNQPQHF. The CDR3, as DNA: TGTGCCAGCAGCCCACGACAGGGGGCTAACAATCAGCCCCAGCATTTT.

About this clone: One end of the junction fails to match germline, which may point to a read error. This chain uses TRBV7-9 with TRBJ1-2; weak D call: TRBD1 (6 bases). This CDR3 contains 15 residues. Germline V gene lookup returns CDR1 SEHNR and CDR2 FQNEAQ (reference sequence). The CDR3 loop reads CASSQTGGWNYGYPF. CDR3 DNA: TGTGCCAGCAGCCAGACAGGCGGGTGGAACTATGGCTACCCCTTC.

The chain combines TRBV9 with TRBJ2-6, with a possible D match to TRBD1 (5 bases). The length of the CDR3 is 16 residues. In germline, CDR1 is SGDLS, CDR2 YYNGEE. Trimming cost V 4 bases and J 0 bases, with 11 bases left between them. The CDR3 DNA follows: TGTGCCAGCAGCCCCCTTGACAGCTCTGGGGCCAACGTCCTGACTTTC. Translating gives CASSPLDSSGANVLTF.

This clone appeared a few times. CDR3 protein: CASSDSGGLRNTEAFF. As DNA, the CDR3 is TGTGCCAGCAGTGACTCAGGGGGCCTGCGGAACACTGAAGCTTTCTTT. The chain links TRBV2 to TRBJ1-1; 8 bases align to TRBD1. The V and J ends lost 3 bases and 1 base, in that order; junction bases with no gene match: 7. This CDR3 region has 16 residues. Germline CDR1 reads SNHLY; CDR2 reads FYNNEI.